The present TCR beta chain was sequenced within a study of blood T cell repertoires in COVID-19. Original methodology: Reference gene primer amplification gave nucleated cell count estimates. Libraries were prepared by immunoSEQ multiplex PCR; TCRdb keeps only in-frame clonotypes and omits some of them. V, J and clone size reflect that table, while D and trimming were determined from the DNA. The data hold fewer than 95,000 clones, with approximately 79% observed a single time. This CDR3 is 17 amino acids long. CDR1 and CDR2 from the germline V gene are MDHEN and SYDVKM. Trimming took off 5 bases at V and 6 bases at J, with 26 bases between the two ends.

V and J are TRBV28 and TRBJ2-7; D is perhaps TRBD1 (6 bases). Sequencing was carried out using peripheral blood. The origin of this receptor is a man in his sixties or seventies with COVID-19, enrolled during active disease. The CDR3 region has the DNA TGTGCCAGCAGTCTTGGACAGCCTATTCTACGGGGAATCGAGCAGTACTTC. Amino acids: CASSLGQPILRGIEQYF.